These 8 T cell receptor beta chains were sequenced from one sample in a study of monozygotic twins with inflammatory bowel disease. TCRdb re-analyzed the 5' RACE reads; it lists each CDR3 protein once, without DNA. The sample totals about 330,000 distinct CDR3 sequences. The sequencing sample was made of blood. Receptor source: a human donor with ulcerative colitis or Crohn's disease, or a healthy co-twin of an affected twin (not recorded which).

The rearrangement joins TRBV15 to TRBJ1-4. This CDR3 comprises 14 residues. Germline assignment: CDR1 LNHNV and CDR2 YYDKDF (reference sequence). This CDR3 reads CATTLRASNEKLFF.

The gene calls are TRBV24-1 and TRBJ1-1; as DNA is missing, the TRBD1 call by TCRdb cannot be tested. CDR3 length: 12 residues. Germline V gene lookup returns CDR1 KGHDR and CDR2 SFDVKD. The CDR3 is CATSDSVGMAFF.

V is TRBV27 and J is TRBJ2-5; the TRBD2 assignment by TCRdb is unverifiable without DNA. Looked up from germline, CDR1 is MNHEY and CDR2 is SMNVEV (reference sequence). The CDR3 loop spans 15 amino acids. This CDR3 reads CASSLVWARGKTQYF.

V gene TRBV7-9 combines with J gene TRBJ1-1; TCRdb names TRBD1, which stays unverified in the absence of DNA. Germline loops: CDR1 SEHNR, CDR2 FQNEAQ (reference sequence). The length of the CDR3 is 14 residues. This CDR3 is CASSRDGGHTEAFF.

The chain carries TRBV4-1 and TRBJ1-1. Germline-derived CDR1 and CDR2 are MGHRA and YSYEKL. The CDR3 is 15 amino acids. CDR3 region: CASSQETAANTEAFF.

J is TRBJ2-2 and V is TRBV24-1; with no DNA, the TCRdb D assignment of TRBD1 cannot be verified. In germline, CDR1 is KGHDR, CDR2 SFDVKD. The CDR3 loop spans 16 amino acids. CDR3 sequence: CATSDSAGGSTGELFF.

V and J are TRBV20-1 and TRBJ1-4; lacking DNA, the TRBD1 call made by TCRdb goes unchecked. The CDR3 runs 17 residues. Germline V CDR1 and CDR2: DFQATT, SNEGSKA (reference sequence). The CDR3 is CSARGEQGAGPFEKLFF.

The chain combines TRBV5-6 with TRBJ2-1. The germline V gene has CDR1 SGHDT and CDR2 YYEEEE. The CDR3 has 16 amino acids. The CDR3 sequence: CASSLKFVSADNEQFF.